A selection of T cell receptor beta chains follows, all from one sample in a study of naive and memory T cell subsets. Each CDR3 protein is one row after TCRdb ran MiXCR on the UMI-ligation and nested PCR reads. There are approximately 85,000 distinct CDR3 sequences in the sample; roughly 7% occur only once, and roughly 1.5% lies in the top ten. Sequencing was performed on central memory CD4+ T cells from blood. The receptors were gathered from a human donor in good health. CDR3s include the opening cysteine and the closing phenylalanine or tryptophan. D genes are given only for firm matches. Not every row has a clone size; where given, it reads once, few, many or a size class.

V gene,D gene,J gene,clone size,CDR3 DNA,CDR3 protein
TRBV14,.,TRBJ2-7,few,TGTGCCAGCAGCCAAGATATGTGGAACGAGCAGTACTTC,CASSQDMWNEQYF
TRBV20-1,.,TRBJ2-3,few,TGCAGTGCTAGACCGGAGCCAGATACGCAGTATTTT,CSARPEPDTQYF
TRBV5-4,.,TRBJ2-1,many,TGTGCCAGCAGCTTCAAAACTGGCTTCATCCATGAGCAGTTCTTC,CASSFKTGFIHEQFF
TRBV20-1,TRBD1,TRBJ2-2,many,TGCAGTGCTACCGGGGACAGCCGGAACACCGGGGAGCTGTTTTTT,CSATGDSRNTGELFF
TRBV5-1,TRBD2,TRBJ2-3,few,TGCGCCAGCAGCCCCCAGTCCCCCACACGGGGGGGCGCAGATACGCAGTATTTT,CASSPQSPTRGGADTQYF
TRBV29-1,TRBD1,TRBJ1-1,many,TGCAGCGTCGGCCGACAGGGGATCACTGAAGCTTTCTTT,CSVGRQGITEAFF
TRBV11-1,TRBD2,TRBJ2-1,many,TGTGCCAGCAAAGCTATGGGAGCCGGGGGGTCTGATGAGCAGTTCTTC,CASKAMGAGGSDEQFF
TRBV10-3,TRBD1,TRBJ1-6,many,TGTGCCATCAGGGACAGGGACAATTCACCCCTCCACTTT,CAIRDRDNSPLHF
TRBV7-2,TRBD2,TRBJ2-1,few,TGTGCCAGCAAGGCGGGGGGGTCCTACAATGAGCAGTTCTTC,CASKAGGSYNEQFF
TRBV5-6,TRBD2,TRBJ2-3,.,TGTGCCAGCAGCTCGACTAGCGGGAGGGCTCCCCGTGGCACAGATACGCAGTATTTT,CASSSTSGRAPRGTDTQYF
TRBV7-9,.,TRBJ2-4,many,TGTGCCAGCAGCTCCGCGGGCAGTTCCAAAAACATTCAGTACTTC,CASSSAGSSKNIQYF
TRBV18,.,TRBJ1-3,many,TGTGCCAGCTCACTTTTCGAAGGATCGCACTCTGGAAACACCATATATTTT,CASSLFEGSHSGNTIYF
TRBV2,TRBD2,TRBJ2-7,.,TGTGCCAGCGGGAGCGGGATGGTGGACGAGCAGTACTTC,CASGSGMVDEQYF
TRBV19,.,TRBJ1-1,.,TGTGCCAGTAGTATAGTAGGCAGCACACGGGCTTTCTTT,CASSIVGSTRAFF
TRBV18,.,TRBJ1-1,many,TGTGCCAGCTCACGGGACCTTGAGGTCACTGAAGCTTTCTTT,CASSRDLEVTEAFF
TRBV5-6,.,TRBJ2-7,many,TGTGCCAGCCCGCCGAAGGGTTGGAATGTTCGCTCCTACGAGCAGTACTTC,CASPPKGWNVRSYEQYF